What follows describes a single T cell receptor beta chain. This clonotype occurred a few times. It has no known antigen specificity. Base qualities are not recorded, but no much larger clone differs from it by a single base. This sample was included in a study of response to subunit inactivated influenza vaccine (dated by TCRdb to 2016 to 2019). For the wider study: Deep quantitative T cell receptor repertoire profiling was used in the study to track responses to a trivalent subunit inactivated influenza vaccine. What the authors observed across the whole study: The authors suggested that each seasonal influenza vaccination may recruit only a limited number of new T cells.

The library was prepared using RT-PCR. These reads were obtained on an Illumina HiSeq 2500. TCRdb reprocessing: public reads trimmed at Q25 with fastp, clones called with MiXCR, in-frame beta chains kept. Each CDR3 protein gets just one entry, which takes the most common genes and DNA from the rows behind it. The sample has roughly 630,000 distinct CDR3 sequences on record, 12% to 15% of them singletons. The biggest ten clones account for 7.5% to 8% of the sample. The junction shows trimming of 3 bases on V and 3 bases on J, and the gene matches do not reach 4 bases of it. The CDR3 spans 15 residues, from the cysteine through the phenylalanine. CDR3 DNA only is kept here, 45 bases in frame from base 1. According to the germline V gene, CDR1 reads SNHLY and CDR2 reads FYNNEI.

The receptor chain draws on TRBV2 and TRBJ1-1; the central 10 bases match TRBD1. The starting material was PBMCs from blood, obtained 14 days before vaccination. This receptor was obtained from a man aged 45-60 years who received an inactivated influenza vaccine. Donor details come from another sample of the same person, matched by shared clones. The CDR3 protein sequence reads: CASSDPGQGYTEAFF. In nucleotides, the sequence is TGTGCCAGCAGTGATCCGGGACAGGGGTACACTGAAGCTTTCTTT.